In this sample, the clone carrying this T cell receptor (beta chain) turned up a few times. This sample stems from a study of blood T cell repertoires in COVID-19. On the study more broadly: The United States, Italy and Spain were the sources of the acute and convalescent COVID-19 samples. T cells, B-cell-depleted T cells, or PBMCs supplied cDNA or gDNA.

While infection was still active, Seattle patients were enrolled and then followed longitudinally. Losses at the gene ends were 10 bases for V and 1 base for J; bases not matched to a gene: 10. From germline, CDR1 is ENHRY and CDR2 SYGVKD. The length of the CDR3 is 15 residues. In the authors' methods: Amplification of reference gene primers provided the estimated nucleated cell counts. TCRdb keeps only in-frame clones here, not all; method: immunoSEQ multiplex PCR. V, J and clone size are those of that table, while D and trimming were read from the DNA. This table has some 450,000 clones, approximately 88% appearing once.

V gene TRBV10-3 combines with J gene TRBJ2-1, with TRBD1 matching 7 bases. The sequenced sample was peripheral blood. The TCR comes from a woman between 45 and 60 years old with COVID-19, enrolled during active disease. The CDR3 spells CATHPGQSSYNEQFF. As DNA, the CDR3 is TGTGCCACCCACCCGGGACAGAGTTCCTACAATGAGCAGTTCTTC.